This passage covers 22 T cell receptor beta chains from one sample sequenced in a study of radiotherapy plus CTLA-4 blockade in lung cancer. Only in-frame clones appear in the TCRdb table, and some are missing; sequencing was by immunoSEQ multiplex PCR. This table holds about 94,000 clones, about four fifths found once. This sample comprised peripheral blood, obtained from a patient treated with radiotherapy plus ipilimumab. The receptors originated from a human donor with non-small cell lung cancer that progressed on radiotherapy plus ipilimumab.

The chain carries TRBV6-5 and TRBJ1-1, with D perhaps TRBD1 (6 bases). V was cut by 8 bases and J by 4 bases, with 14 bases left in between. This CDR3 region has 13 residues. Germline V gives CDR1 MNHEY, CDR2 SVGAGI. CDR3 sequence reads: CASGDDRSTEAFF. CDR3 nucleotides: TGTGCCAGCGGCGATGACAGGTCCACTGAAGCTTTCTTT.

V gene TRBV19 combines with J gene TRBJ1-1; D is uncertain. The CDR3 sequence is 13 residues long. The V gene lost 3 bases and the J gene lost 1 base, with 6 bases spanning the gap. Germline values: CDR1 LNHDA, CDR2 SQIVND (reference sequence). The DNA for the CDR3 is TGTGCCAGTAGTATGCAGTGGAACACTGAAGCTTTCTTT. It translates to CASSMQWNTEAFF. Drawing the rest from reference TRBV19 and TRBJ1-1, the complete variable domain is DGGITQSPKYLFRKEGQNVTLSCEQNLNHDAMYWYRQDPGQGLRLIYYSQIVNDFQKGDIAEGYSVSREKKESFPLTVTSAQKNPTAFYLCASSMQWNTEAFFGQGTRLTVV.

This clone was seen once. The chain couples TRBV19 to TRBJ2-2; possibly TRBD1 or TRBD2 for D (5 bases each). The length of the CDR3 is 16 residues. The germline V gene has CDR1 LNHDA and CDR2 SQIVND (reference sequence). V lost 4 bases to trimming and J lost 1 base, with 13 bases between them. CDR3 bases: TGTGCCAGTAGTAGGGACGCCACAGGGAACACCGGGGAGCTGTTTTTT. It specifies CASSRDATGNTGELFF.

This chain connects TRBV2 to TRBJ1-1; D is ambiguous. Germline V gene sequence: CDR1 SNHLY, CDR2 FYNNEI. Trimming removed 1 base from V and 0 bases from J, with 9 bases in between. The CDR3 totals 15 residues. The CDR3, as DNA: TGTGCCAGCAGTGAAGATCAGAACATGAACACTGAAGCTTTCTTT. Translated: CASSEDQNMNTEAFF.

The chain uses TRBV27 and TRBJ1-5; no clear D. Trimming stripped 6 bases from V and 4 bases from J, with 10 bases between. CDR3 size: 13 residues. In germline, CDR1 is MNHEY, CDR2 SMNVEV (reference sequence). In nucleotides, the CDR3 is TGTGCCAGCAGGGAGTACAGAAATCAGCCCCAGCATTTT. Encoded protein: CASREYRNQPQHF.

The chain employs TRBV6-5 and TRBJ1-2; TRBD1 aligns across 8 bases. Trimming at V came to 6 bases and at J to 2 bases, leaving 8 bases not matched to a gene. The CDR3 totals 15 residues. Germline V gene lookup returns CDR1 MNHEY and CDR2 SVGAGI. The CDR3: CASSLGQGRNYGYTF. The DNA of the CDR3 is TGTGCCAGCAGCCTAGGACAGGGTCGGAACTATGGCTACACCTTC.

The chain carries TRBV6-6 and TRBJ2-7; tentatively, D is TRBD1 (6 bases). V dropped 9 bases and J dropped 6 bases, with 15 bases sitting between them. Germline V CDR1 and CDR2: MNHNY, SVGAGI (reference sequence). CDR3 size: 12 residues. The CDR3 nucleotides read TGTGCCAGTAAACAGGGTTCGGGCGAGCAGTACTTC. It yields the protein CASKQGSGEQYF.

V and J are TRBV5-1 and TRBJ1-1, with 9 bases lining up with TRBD1. The germline V gene encodes CDR1 SGHRS and CDR2 YFSETQ. V shed 0 bases and J 6 bases; nucleotides not matched to a gene: 6. The CDR3 runs to 15 residues. The CDR3 DNA reads as TGCGCCAGCAGCTTGGTTTGGACAGGGGCCTCTGAAGCTTTCTTT. This codes for CASSLVWTGASEAFF.

The chain is built from TRBV18 and TRBJ2-5; D unresolved. Germline V gene sequence: CDR1 KGHSH, CDR2 LQKENI. There are 13 residues in the CDR3. V was shortened by 3 bases and J by 5 bases, with 10 bases between the two germline ends. The CDR3 is CASSPGQDETQYF. As DNA, the CDR3 is TGTGCCAGCTCACCCGGGCAGGATGAGACCCAGTACTTC.

The V call is TRBV29-1, the J call TRBJ2-7; D gene unclear. This CDR3 is 11 amino acids long. Trimming removed 3 bases from V and 6 bases from J, with 9 bases in between. Per the germline V gene, CDR1 is SQVTM and CDR2 is ANQGSEA. In nucleotides, the CDR3 is TGCAGCGTTGAGGGTGGCGGCGAGCAGTACGTC. Translation: CSVEGGGEQYV.

The V call is TRBV6-6, the J call TRBJ2-3; 8 nucleotides match TRBD2. From germline, CDR1 is MNHNY and CDR2 SVGAGI (reference sequence). The ends lost 5 bases at V and 14 bases at J; junction bases unmatched: 12. The CDR3 is 13 amino acids. The CDR3 reads CASSPSSGTRWYF. CDR3 in DNA: TGTGCCAGCAGTCCCTCTTCCGGGACTAGATGGTATTTT.

The chain joins TRBV9 to TRBJ2-3; D might be TRBD1 or TRBD2, each matching 6 bases. The CDR3 extends over 14 amino acids. Germline CDR1 SGDLS, CDR2 YYNGEE. V lost 0 bases, J lost 3 bases, and 8 bases lay in between. CDR3 loop: CASSVEGGTDTQYF. The CDR3 coding sequence is TGTGCCAGCAGCGTAGAGGGGGGTACAGATACGCAGTATTTT.

The chain has TRBV12-5 and TRBJ1-1, with D possibly TRBD1 on 6 matching bases. Per germline, CDR1 LGHNT and CDR2 FRNRAP. This CDR3 contains 13 residues. V gave up 7 bases and J gave up 11 bases, with 20 bases separating them. The CDR3 spells CASVAGVSPRAFF. CDR3 nucleotides: TGTGCTAGTGTCGCAGGGGTGTCTCCGCGGGCTTTCTTT.

Concerning this clone: An end of the junction does not agree with germline; a read error may underlie this. This rearrangement joins TRBV7-7 to TRBJ1-1; D not certain. CDR1 is SSHAT and CDR2 is FNYEAQ in the germline V gene (reference sequence). The CDR3 runs to 16 residues. CDR3 loop: CASSFVRPNGDTEAFF. The CDR3 DNA follows: TGTGCTAGCAGCTTCGTTAGGCCTAACGGGGACACTGAAGCTTTCTTT.

This clone was seen a handful of times. The V gene is TRBV7-6, the J gene TRBJ1-2; TRBD1 aligns across 11 bases. CDR1 is SGHVS and CDR2 is FNYEAQ in the germline V gene. V lost 5 bases to trimming and J lost 3 bases; unmatched junction nucleotides: 8. The CDR3 is made up of 16 amino acids. The CDR3 coding sequence is TGTGCCAGCAGCCATGCCGGGACAGGGGGAGACTATGGCTACACCTTC. Translation: CASSHAGTGGDYGYTF.

The chain couples TRBV4-1 to TRBJ1-2; tentatively, D is TRBD1 (5 bases). Germline V gene data show CDR1 as MGHRA and CDR2 as YSYEKL. Trimming pared 0 bases from V and 5 bases from J, leaving 13 bases between. The CDR3 contains 15 residues. This CDR3 is CASSQDAREGYGYTF. DNA of the CDR3: TGCGCCAGCAGCCAAGATGCCCGGGAGGGGTATGGCTACACCTTC.

V gene TRBV2 combines with J gene TRBJ2-3; 7 bases align to TRBD1. The CDR3 consists of 14 residues. Germline CDR1 is SNHLY and CDR2 is FYNNEI. V lost 6 bases and J lost 2; bases outside the gene matches: 5. CDR3 in DNA: TGTGCCAGCAGCGAGACAGGGAACACAGATACGCAGTATTTT. Residues: CASSETGNTDTQYF.

This clone has just a few counts. The chain uses TRBV6-1 and TRBJ2-3; D gene ambiguous. Looked up from germline, CDR1 is MNHNS and CDR2 is SASEGT. V was shortened by 3 bases and J by 7 bases, with 14 bases between the two germline ends. This CDR3 has 14 residues. CDR3 sequence: CASSEGPSVYTQYF. In DNA, the CDR3 is TGTGCCAGCAGTGAGGGCCCCAGTGTATATACGCAGTATTTT.

This clone appeared a few times. The CDR3 loop reads CASSLGAEQYF. The CDR3 nucleotides are TGTGCCAGCAGCTTAGGAGCCGAGCAGTACTTC. J is TRBJ2-7 and V is TRBV7-9; D not resolved. The germline gives CDR1 SEHNR, CDR2 FQNEAQ (reference sequence). The CDR3 covers 11 residues. V was clipped by 1 base and J by 6 bases, with 4 bases between them.

This clone was observed a single time. This chain uses TRBV5-1 with TRBJ2-5; possible D gene TRBD1, 5 bases. Germline CDR1 is SGHRS and CDR2 is YFSETQ. V lost 5 bases to trimming and J lost 6 bases, with 11 bases between them. The CDR3 length is 12 residues. The CDR3 DNA is TGCGCCAGCAGAGGACAAGATAAGACCCAGTACTTC. Encoded protein: CASRGQDKTQYF.

The chain uses TRBV29-1 and TRBJ2-7; no reliable D call. V was shortened by 0 bases and J by 4 bases, with 13 bases between the two germline ends. The CDR3 is made up of 14 amino acids. The germline V gene encodes CDR1 SQVTM and CDR2 ANQGSEA. The CDR3 sequence: CSVEEVPLQYEQYV. The CDR3 nucleotides are TGCAGCGTTGAAGAAGTTCCCCTGCAATACGAGCAGTACGTC.

The chain joins TRBV7-2 to TRBJ2-7; D may be TRBD1 or TRBD2 (6 bases each). Germline values: CDR1 SGHTA, CDR2 FQGNSA. Trimming stripped 5 bases from V and 7 bases from J, with 33 bases between. The CDR3 extends over 19 amino acids. This CDR3 is CASSGSRGRGPRGTREQYF. The DNA of the CDR3 is TGTGCCAGCAGCGGGTCCAGGGGCCGTGGGCCGCGGGGTACTAGGGAGCAGTACTTC.